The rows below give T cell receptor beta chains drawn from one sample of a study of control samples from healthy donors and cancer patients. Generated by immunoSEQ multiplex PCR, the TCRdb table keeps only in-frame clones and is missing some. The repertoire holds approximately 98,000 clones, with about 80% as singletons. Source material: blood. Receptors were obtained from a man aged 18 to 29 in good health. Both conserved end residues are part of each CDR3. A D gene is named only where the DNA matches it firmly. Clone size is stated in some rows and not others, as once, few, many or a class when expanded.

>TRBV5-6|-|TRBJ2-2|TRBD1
CASSFRRQGYTGELFF
TGTGCCAGCAGCTTCCGACGACAGGGGTACACCGGGGAGCTGTTTTTT
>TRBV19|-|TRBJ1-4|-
CASKILGKLFF
TGTGCCAGTAAAATCCTTGGAAAACTGTTTTTT
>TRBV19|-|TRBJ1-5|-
CASSISGNQPQHF
TGTGCCAGTAGTATATCCGGGAATCAGCCCCAGCATTTT
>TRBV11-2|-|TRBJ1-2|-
CASSLDLVGSDYGYTF
TGTGCCAGCAGCTTAGATCTTGTAGGCAGCGACTATGGCTACACCTTC
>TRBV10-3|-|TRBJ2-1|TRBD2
CAISEPRLAGVANEQFF
TGTGCCATCAGTGAGCCGAGACTAGCGGGGGTTGCCAATGAGCAGTTCTTC
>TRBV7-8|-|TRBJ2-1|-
CASSPRWVRDEQFF
TGTGCCAGCAGCCCAAGGTGGGTACGAGATGAGCAGTTCTTC
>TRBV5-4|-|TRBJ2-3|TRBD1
CASSGTGERYTQYF
TGTGCCAGCAGCGGGACAGGGGAAAGGTATACGCAGTATTTT
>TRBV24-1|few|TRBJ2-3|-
CATSEPIGDTQYF
TGTGCCACCAGTGAGCCAATAGGCGATACGCAGTATTTT
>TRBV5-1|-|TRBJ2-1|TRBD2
CASSLAGPTSKRINEQFF
TGCGCCAGCAGCTTGGCAGGGCCGACTAGCAAACGAATAAATGAGCAGTTCTTC
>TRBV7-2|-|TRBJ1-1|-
CASSSGGGVSTEAFF
TGTGCCAGCAGCTCAGGCGGGGGGGTATCGACTGAAGCTTTCTTT
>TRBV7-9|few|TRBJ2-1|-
CASSSTGDYYNEQFF
TGTGCCAGCAGCTCAACAGGTGATTACTACAATGAGCAGTTCTTC
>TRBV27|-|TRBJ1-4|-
CASSSLGTNEKLFF
TGTGCCAGCAGCTCGTTAGGTACTAATGAAAAACTGTTTTTT
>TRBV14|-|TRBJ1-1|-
CASSHSTEAFF
TGTGCCAGCAGCCACAGCACTGAAGCTTTCTTT
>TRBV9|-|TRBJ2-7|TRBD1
CASSGQPGQINYEQYF
TGTGCCAGCAGCGGTCAACCGGGACAGATTAATTACGAGCAGTACTTC
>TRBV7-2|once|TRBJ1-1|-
CASSADWVNTEAFF
TGTGCCAGCAGCGCGGACTGGGTGAACACTGAAGCTTTCTTT
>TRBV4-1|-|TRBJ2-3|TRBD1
CASSQNTGEWADTQYF
TGCGCCAGCAGCCAGAACACAGGGGAGTGGGCAGATACGCAGTATTTT
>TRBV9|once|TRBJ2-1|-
CASSVVGVLEHEQFF
TGTGCCAGCAGCGTAGTGGGGGTTCTCGAGCATGAGCAGTTCTTC
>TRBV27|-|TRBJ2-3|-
CASSLSPAGASTDTQYF
TGTGCCAGCAGTTTAAGCCCAGCGGGCGCAAGCACAGATACGCAGTATTTT
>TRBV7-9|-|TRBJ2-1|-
CASSIAGNEQFF
TGTGCCAGCAGTATCGCAGGAAATGAGCAGTTCTTC
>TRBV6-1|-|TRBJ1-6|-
CASSDPRGRVDNSPLHF
TGTGCCAGCAGTGATCCCCGCGGACGAGTCGATAATTCACCCCTCCACTTT
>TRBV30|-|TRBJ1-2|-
CAWNIGTGGPYGYTF
TGTGCCTGGAATATCGGGACCGGGGGCCCCTATGGCTACACCTTC
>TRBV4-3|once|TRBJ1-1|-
CASSPHRVNTEAFF
TGCGCCAGCAGCCCGCACAGAGTGAACACTGAAGCTTTCTTT
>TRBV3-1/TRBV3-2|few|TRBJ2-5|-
CASRPPLLSGVKETQYF
TGTGCCAGCAGGCCCCCTTTATTGTCAGGCGTAAAAGAGACCCAGTACTTC
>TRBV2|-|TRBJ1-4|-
CASSRTARGEKLFF
TGTGCCAGCAGCCGGACCGCCCGAGGGGAAAAACTGTTTTTT
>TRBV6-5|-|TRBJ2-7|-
CASSYRGIVSYEQYF
TGTGCCAGCAGTTATCGGGGGATCGTCTCCTACGAGCAGTACTTC
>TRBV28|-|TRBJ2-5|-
CASSLFLITPSNGFVNGETQYF
TGTGCCAGCAGTTTATTCCTAATCACACCATCAAACGGGTTCGTCAATGGAGAGACCCAGTACTTC
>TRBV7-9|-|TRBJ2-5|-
CASSYRETQYF
TGTGCCAGCAGCTACAGGGAGACCCAGTACTTC
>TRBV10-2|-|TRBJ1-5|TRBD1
CASQQGVGNQPQHF
TGCGCCAGCCAGCAGGGGGTTGGCAATCAGCCCCAGCATTTT
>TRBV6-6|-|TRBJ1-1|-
CASLRGESEAFF
TGTGCCAGCTTGCGGGGGGAGAGTGAAGCTTTCTTT
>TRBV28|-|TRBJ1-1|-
CASTLVWGAGTEAFF
TGTGCCAGCACCCTAGTGTGGGGCGCCGGGACTGAAGCTTTCTTT
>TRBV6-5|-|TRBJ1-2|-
CASSYRANYGYTF
TGTGCCAGCAGTTACCGGGCGAACTATGGCTACACCTTC
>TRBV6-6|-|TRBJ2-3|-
CASSKTRNFYTDTQYF
TGTGCCAGCTCCAAGACAAGAAACTTTTACACAGATACGCAGTATTTT
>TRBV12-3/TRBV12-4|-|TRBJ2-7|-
CASSSRYEQYF
TGTGCCAGCAGTTCGCGCTACGAGCAGTACTTC
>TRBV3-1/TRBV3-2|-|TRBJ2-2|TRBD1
CASSQVRTGNTGELFF
TGTGCCAGCAGCCAAGTCCGGACAGGGAACACCGGGGAGCTGTTTTTT
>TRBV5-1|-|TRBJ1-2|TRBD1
CASNTGEAGYGYTF
TGCGCCAGCAACACAGGGGAGGCGGGCTATGGCTACACCTTC
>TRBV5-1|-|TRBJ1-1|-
CASSLQGTGEAFF
TGCGCCAGCAGCCTCCAGGGCACAGGTGAAGCTTTCTTT
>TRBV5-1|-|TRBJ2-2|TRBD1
CASSSPTGRRTGELFF
TGCGCCAGCAGCTCCCCGACAGGGCGACGCACCGGGGAGCTGTTTTTT
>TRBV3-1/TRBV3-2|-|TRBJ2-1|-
CASSQRTGIVANEQFF
TGTGCCAGCAGCCAGCGAACAGGGATTGTTGCCAATGAGCAGTTCTTC
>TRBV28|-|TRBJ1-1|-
CASSPDTEAFF
TGTGCCAGCAGCCCGGACACTGAAGCTTTCTTT
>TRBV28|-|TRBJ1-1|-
CASSSPTGQNTEAFF
TGTGCCAGCAGTTCCCCAACAGGACAGAACACTGAAGCTTTCTTT
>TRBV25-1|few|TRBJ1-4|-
CASSESPSDRSRDEKLFF
TGTGCCAGCAGTGAATCCCCTTCGGACAGATCGAGAGATGAAAAACTGTTTTTT
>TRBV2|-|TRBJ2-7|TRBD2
CASRDSGGAGEQYF
TGTGCCAGCAGGGATAGCGGGGGGGCGGGAGAGCAGTACTTC
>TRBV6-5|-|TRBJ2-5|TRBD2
CASSYGAWRGQETQYF
TGTGCCAGCAGTTATGGGGCGTGGCGGGGGCAAGAGACCCAGTACTTC
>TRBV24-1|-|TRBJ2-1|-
CATSLANEQFF
TGTGCCACCAGCCTGGCCAATGAGCAGTTCTTC
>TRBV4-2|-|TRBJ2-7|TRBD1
CASSQTGGSLNEQYF
TGTGCCAGCAGCCAAACAGGGGGCTCGCTAAACGAGCAGTACTTC
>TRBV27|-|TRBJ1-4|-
CASSLSQGKEEKLFF
TGTGCCAGCAGTTTATCACAGGGAAAGGAGGAAAAACTGTTTTTT
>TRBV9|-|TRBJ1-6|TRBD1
CASSLGTVHNSPLHF
TGTGCCAGCAGCCTCGGGACAGTCCATAATTCACCCCTCCACTTT
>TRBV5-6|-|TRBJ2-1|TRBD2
CASSLGSGGSSYNEQFF
TGTGCCAGCAGCTTAGGGAGCGGGGGGAGCTCCTACAATGAGCAGTTCTTC
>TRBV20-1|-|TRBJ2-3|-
CSASGTDTQYF
TGCAGTGCCTCGGGGACAGATACGCAGTATTTT
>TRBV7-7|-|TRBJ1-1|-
CASSPHAGAAEAFF
TGTGCCAGCAGCCCCCATGCAGGGGCGGCCGAAGCTTTCTTT
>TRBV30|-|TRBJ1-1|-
CAWSTGPEAFF
TGTGCCTGGAGTACAGGGCCCGAAGCTTTCTTT
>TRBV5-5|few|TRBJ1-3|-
CASSLGQSGNTIYF
TGTGCCAGCAGCTTAGGACAATCTGGAAACACCATATATTTT
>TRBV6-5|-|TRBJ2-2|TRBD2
CASSSLAGPTGELFF
TGTGCCAGCAGCTCACTAGCGGGCCCCACCGGGGAGCTGTTTTTT